These 11 T cell receptor beta chains originate from one sample sequenced in a study of blood T cell repertoires in COVID-19. Here immunoSEQ multiplex PCR was the method, and the copy in TCRdb shows in-frame clones only, minus some. Of approximately 72,000 clones detected, approximately 91% appear once; the ten largest clones hold approximately 31%. The specimen was peripheral blood. The receptors here all came from a man aged 45-65 years with acute or convalescent COVID-19.

V gene TRBV24-1 combines with J gene TRBJ2-1, with 14 bases lining up with TRBD2. Germline V gene sequence: CDR1 KGHDR, CDR2 SFDVKD. Trimming at V came to 4 bases and at J to 6 bases, leaving 4 bases not matched to a gene. CDR3 length equals 16 residues. The DNA for the CDR3 is TGTGCCACCAGTGACTCCGGGACTAGCGGGGGCAATGAGCAGTTCTTC. As protein: CATSDSGTSGGNEQFF.

The V and J genes are TRBV5-1 and TRBJ2-1; 9 nucleotides match TRBD1. The CDR3 is 14 residues long. CDR1 SGHRS and CDR2 YFSETQ come from the germline V gene. Germline trimming cut 7 bases from V and 6 bases from J; bases unmatched to any gene: 8. The CDR3 sequence: CASGSGQGVNEQFF. CDR3 bases: TGCGCCAGCGGTTCGGGACAGGGAGTCAATGAGCAGTTCTTC.

This chain links TRBV2 with TRBJ2-7; 9 bases are a match to TRBD1. The CDR3 extends over 12 amino acids. Germline V CDR1 and CDR2: SNHLY, FYNNEI. V lost 7 bases to trimming and J lost 3 bases; unmatched junction nucleotides: 1. CDR3 bases: TGTGCCAGCAAGGACAGGGGCTACGAGCAGTACTTC. This gives the protein CASKDRGYEQYF.

The chain uses TRBV7-2 and TRBJ1-5, with TRBD1 as a possible D gene (6 bases). V lost 2 bases and J 7 bases, leaving 18 bases between the germline ends. The CDR3 extends over 16 amino acids. The V gene's germline CDR1 is SGHTA and CDR2 FQGNSA. The CDR3 nucleotides read TGTGCCAGCAGCTTAACGGGCACAGGGCTTTTACAGCCCCAGCATTTT. Translation gives CASSLTGTGLLQPQHF. Full variable domain (rest looked up from reference TRBV7-2 and TRBJ1-5): GAGVSQSPSNKVTEKGKDVELRCDPISGHTALYWYRQSLGQGLEFLIYFQGNSAPDKSGLPSDRFSAERTGGSVSTLTIQRTQQEDSAVYLCASSLTGTGLLQPQHFGDGTRLSIL.

This rearrangement joins TRBV9 to TRBJ1-1; D gene ambiguous. Germline loops: CDR1 SGDLS, CDR2 YYNGEE. Deletions cut 4 bases from V and 7 bases from J, with 14 bases between. This CDR3 contains 13 residues. The CDR3 bases are TGTGCCAGCAGCCCTCCCCGGGCGGGTGAAGCTTTCTTT. Translating gives CASSPPRAGEAFF.

The chain couples TRBV25-1 to TRBJ2-2, with 7 nucleotides matching TRBD2. V was clipped by 5 bases and J by 4 bases; unmatched bases: 16. Germline V gene lookup returns CDR1 MGHDK and CDR2 SYGVNS. The CDR3 runs 18 residues. Here the CDR3 reads CASSPSRASGFVTGELFF. CDR3 bases: TGTGCCAGCAGTCCTTCCCGGGCTAGCGGTTTCGTCACCGGGGAGCTGTTTTTT.

The chain joins TRBV30 to TRBJ1-5; D is unresolved. This CDR3 region has 13 residues. Germline V lookup: CDR1 GTSNPN, CDR2 SVGIG (reference sequence). V lost 3 bases, J lost 2 bases, and 8 bases lay in between. The CDR3 bases are TGTGCCTGGAGGGGAGTCGGCAATCAGCCCCAGCATTTT. Its protein is CAWRGVGNQPQHF.

This clone was seen a handful of times. CDR3 protein: CASSQGDGLGTDTQYF. As DNA, the CDR3 is TGTGCCAGCAGCCAAGGCGACGGGTTGGGCACAGATACGCAGTATTTT. The rearrangement uses TRBV4-2 and TRBJ2-3; D is unresolved. Germline V lookup: CDR1 LGHNA, CDR2 YNFKEQ. V was clipped by 1 base and J by 1 base, with 12 bases between them. The CDR3 length is 16 residues.

The genes are TRBV6-5 and TRBJ2-7, with D possibly being TRBD2 (7 bases). Germline V gives CDR1 MNHEY, CDR2 SVGAGI. V was cut by 7 bases and J by 1 base, with 11 bases left in between. The CDR3 runs to 13 residues. The CDR3 sequence: CASKEGGSYEQYF. CDR3 DNA: TGTGCCAGCAAAGAGGGGGGGTCCTACGAGCAGTACTTC.

This clone was detected once. The J gene is TRBJ2-7, the V gene TRBV12-3 or TRBV12-4; TRBD2 aligns across 7 bases. Trimming took 4 bases from V and 4 from J; bases not matched to a gene: 4. The CDR3 is made up of 13 amino acids. CDR3 DNA sequence: TGTGCCAGCAGTTCCCAGGGAGGGTACGAGCAGTACTTC. Encoded protein: CASSSQGGYEQYF.

V and J are TRBV19 and TRBJ1-2; TRBD1 agrees at 8 bases. Looked up from germline, CDR1 is LNHDA and CDR2 is SQIVND (reference sequence). The CDR3 loop spans 17 amino acids. J was trimmed by 8 bases and V by 2 bases; bases with no gene match: 16. As DNA, the CDR3 is TGTGCCAGTAGTATATCGGGGACAGGCGGCCGCGACATGGGCTACACCTTC. Protein sequence: CASSISGTGGRDMGYTF. Looking up the rest from reference TRBV19 and TRBJ1-2 gives the full variable domain: DGGITQSPKYLFRKEGQNVTLSCEQNLNHDAMYWYRQDPGQGLRLIYYSQIVNDFQKGDIAEGYSVSREKKESFPLTVTSAQKNPTAFYLCASSISGTGGRDMGYTFGSGTRLTVV.